This entry lists 27 T cell receptor beta chains sequenced from one sample in a study of cytomegalovirus exposure and HLA in healthy donors. Primers included in the PCR were 60 Vbeta and 13 Jbeta primers. Only in-frame clones appear in the TCRdb table, and some are missing; sequencing was by immunoSEQ multiplex PCR. The profile shows fewer than 250,000 clones, approximately 80% of them singletons. The material sequenced was PBMCs. These receptor sequences come from a male donor in good health and CMV-seronegative.

The J gene is TRBJ1-2, the V gene TRBV7-2; tentatively, D is TRBD1 (6 bases). The V and J ends lost 5 bases and 0 bases respectively, with 22 bases between them. Germline V gives CDR1 SGHTA, CDR2 FQGNSA. The CDR3 is made up of 18 amino acids. CDR3: CASSPRWGPRFSNYGYTF. CDR3 nucleotide sequence: TGTGCCAGCAGCCCCCGTTGGGGGCCTCGATTCTCTAACTATGGCTACACCTTC. Full variable domain (remainder filled in from reference TRBV7-2 and TRBJ1-2): GAGVSQSPSNKVTEKGKDVELRCDPISGHTALYWYRQSLGQGLEFLIYFQGNSAPDKSGLPSDRFSAERTGGSVSTLTIQRTQQEDSAVYLCASSPRWGPRFSNYGYTFGSGTRLTVV.

The chain has TRBV5-4 and TRBJ1-1, with unresolved D. Germline V gene sequence: CDR1 SGHNT, CDR2 YYREEE (reference sequence). This CDR3 region has 15 residues. V dropped 0 bases and J dropped 1 base, with 10 bases sitting between them. CDR3 nucleotide sequence: TGTGCCAGCAGCTTGGTATTACAGACGAACACTGAAGCTTTCTTT. This codes for CASSLVLQTNTEAFF. Using reference TRBV5-4 and TRBJ1-1 for the parts outside the CDR3, the full variable domain is ETGVTQSPTHLIKTRGQQVTLRCSSQSGHNTVSWYQQALGQGPQFIFQYYREEENGRGNFPPRFSGLQFPNYSSELNVNALELDDSALYLCASSLVLQTNTEAFFGQGTRLTVV.

The chain couples TRBV7-9 to TRBJ2-5; perhaps TRBD2 as D (5 bases). V shed 2 bases and J shed 5 bases, with 9 bases lying between them. The CDR3 consists of 13 residues. Germline V CDR1 and CDR2: SEHNR, FQNEAQ (reference sequence). CDR3 in amino acids: CASSLLRAETQYF. CDR3 nucleotides: TGTGCCAGCAGCTTATTGCGGGCCGAGACCCAGTACTTC.

This clone was found a few times. The chain is built from TRBV7-2 and TRBJ2-7; 7 bases fit TRBD2. Germline V CDR1 and CDR2: SGHTA, FQGNSA. V shed 5 bases and J 0 bases; nucleotides not matched to a gene: 7. The CDR3 has 15 amino acids. CDR3 nucleotide sequence: TGTGCCAGCAGCGCCTCCGGGGGGAGCTCCTACGAGCAGTACTTC. Translating gives CASSASGGSSYEQYF.

The V call is TRBV20-1, the J call TRBJ1-2; D not certain. The CDR3 extends over 11 amino acids. Between the trimmed V and J ends, which lost 5 bases and 6 bases, there was a span of 10 bases. Germline values: CDR1 DFQATT, CDR2 SNEGSKA (reference sequence). In DNA form, the CDR3 reads TGCAGTGCTTCTAAACGCGATGGCTACACCTTC. Its translation is CSASKRDGYTF.

This clone was detected once. The genes are TRBV29-1 and TRBJ1-2; the match to TRBD1 covers 7 bases. The CDR3 sequence is 15 residues long. Germline V gives CDR1 SQVTM, CDR2 ANQGSEA. Trimming removed 3 bases from V and 8 bases from J; junction bases left unmatched: 15. CDR3 nucleotide sequence: TGCAGCGTTGATTGGACAGGCTCACCATTGGGGGGCTACACCTTC. Its protein is CSVDWTGSPLGGYTF.

The V gene is TRBV11-2, the J gene TRBJ2-7, with a weak D call TRBD2 (6 bases). The V end lost 2 bases, the J end lost 0 bases, and 8 bases lay between the germline ends. The CDR3 totals 14 residues. Germline CDR1 is SGHAT and CDR2 is FQNNGV. The CDR3 loop reads CASSLRLDSYEQYF. The CDR3 nucleotides read TGTGCCAGCAGCTTACGACTAGACTCCTACGAGCAGTACTTC. Drawing the rest from reference TRBV11-2 and TRBJ2-7, the complete variable domain is EAGVAQSPRYKIIEKRQSVAFWCNPISGHATLYWYQQILGQGPKLLIQFQNNGVVDDSQLPKDRFSAERLKGVDSTLKIQPAKLEDSAVYLCASSLRLDSYEQYFGPGTRLTVT.

This rearrangement joins TRBV19 to TRBJ2-5; D gene unclear. Trimming left V 1 base short and J 0 bases short, with 9 bases between. CDR1 LNHDA and CDR2 SQIVND come from the germline V gene (reference sequence). The CDR3 has 15 residues. The CDR3 DNA is TGTGCCAGTAGTATAGCGAACACGTACCAAGAGACCCAGTACTTC. It is translated as CASSIANTYQETQYF.

The chain has TRBV5-1 and TRBJ2-2, with 7 nucleotides matching TRBD2. Germline loops: CDR1 SGHRS, CDR2 YFSETQ. J lost 2 bases, V lost 1 base, and 11 bases had no gene match. CDR3 length: 18 residues. Here the CDR3 reads CASSLHRESGINTGELFF. In DNA, the CDR3 is TGCGCCAGCAGCTTGCACAGAGAGAGCGGGATTAACACCGGGGAGCTGTTTTTT. Complete variable domain (other parts from reference TRBV5-1 and TRBJ2-2): KAGVTQTPRYLIKTRGQQVTLSCSPISGHRSVSWYQQTPGQGLQFLFEYFSETQRNKGNFPGRFSGRQFSNSRSEMNVSTLELGDSALYLCASSLHRESGINTGELFFGEGSRLTVL.

The genes are TRBV6-1 and TRBJ2-2; 8 bases fit TRBD2. J was trimmed by 5 bases and V by 6 bases; bases with no gene match: 8. The CDR3 length is 15 residues. Germline V gene sequence: CDR1 MNHNS, CDR2 SASEGT. The CDR3, as DNA: TGTGCCAGCAGCGCCGAGGTAGCGGGGACCGGGGAGCTGTTTTTT. As protein: CASSAEVAGTGELFF.

The chain employs TRBV7-2 and TRBJ2-5; 7 bases are a match to TRBD2. The assigned J gene may be wrong: the sequence end matches TRBJ2-7 better. Looked up from germline, CDR1 is SGHTA and CDR2 is FQGNSA. The CDR3 length is 13 residues. CDR3 sequence reads: CASSQGLSYEQYF. The CDR3 DNA is TGTGCCAGCAGCCAGGGACTATCCTACGAGCAGTACTTC.

The rearrangement joins TRBV29-1 to TRBJ1-2; TRBD1 aligns across 9 bases. The CDR3 is 15 amino acids. Germline assignment: CDR1 SQVTM and CDR2 ANQGSEA. J lost 2 bases, V lost 3 bases, and 7 bases had no gene match. CDR3 nucleotide sequence: TGCAGCGTTGACTCTTTTGGGACAGGGAACTATGGCTACACCTTC. Its translation: CSVDSFGTGNYGYTF.

The V call is TRBV14, the J call TRBJ2-6; D might be TRBD1 (5 bases). The CDR3 is 13 residues long. V was cut by 8 bases and J by 3 bases, with 8 bases left in between. The V gene's germline CDR1 is SGHDN and CDR2 FVKESK. CDR3 in DNA: TGTGCCAGCGGACACTATGGGGCCAACGTCCTGACTTTC. Protein: CASGHYGANVLTF.

CDR3 in DNA: TGTGCCAGCAGCTTACGGGGGACGATGAACACCGGGGAGCTGTTTTTT. Its protein product is CASSLRGTMNTGELFF. The rearrangement joins TRBV7-3 to TRBJ2-2; possibly TRBD2 for D (6 bases). CDR1 is SGHTA and CDR2 is FQGTGA in the germline V gene. The CDR3 covers 16 residues. Trimming left V 2 bases short and J 1 base short, with 11 bases between.

The V call is TRBV2, the J call TRBJ2-2; 8 bases are a match to TRBD2. The CDR3 spans 14 residues. The germline V gene encodes CDR1 SNHLY and CDR2 FYNNEI. After removal of 3 bases from V and 7 bases from J, the junction contained 4 bases not matched to a gene. The CDR3 DNA sequence: TGTGCCAGCAGTGACGGGGGGGCAATCGGGGAGCTGTTTTTT. As protein: CASSDGGAIGELFF.

The genes are TRBV19 and TRBJ1-2, with unresolved D. CDR1 and CDR2 from the germline V gene are LNHDA and SQIVND (reference sequence). There are 13 residues in the CDR3. V was shortened by 3 bases and J by 4 bases, with 9 bases between the two germline ends. CDR3 in amino acids: CASSIREFYGYTF. The CDR3 region has the DNA TGTGCCAGTAGTATCCGGGAATTCTATGGCTACACCTTC.

CDR3 in amino acids: CASSPAGAIDTQYF. In DNA, the CDR3 is TGCGCCAGCAGTCCAGCGGGAGCAATAGATACGCAGTATTTT. The chain carries TRBV10-1 and TRBJ2-3, with 8 bases lining up with TRBD2. The trim removed 5 bases at V and 5 bases at J, leaving 6 bases unmatched. Germline V gives CDR1 WNHNN, CDR2 SYGVQD (reference sequence). The CDR3 has 14 residues.

The V and J genes are TRBV19 and TRBJ1-2; 10 bases line up with TRBD1. Germline V gene data show CDR1 as LNHDA and CDR2 as SQIVND (reference sequence). This CDR3 comprises 13 residues. Germline trimming cut 5 bases from V and 9 bases from J; bases unmatched to any gene: 6. This CDR3 reads CASSDRGRRSYTF. CDR3 coding DNA: TGTGCCAGTAGTGACAGGGGGCGAAGGAGCTACACCTTC.

The chain couples TRBV10-3 to TRBJ2-3; TRBD1 matches at 11 bases. J was trimmed by 5 bases and V by 5 bases; bases with no gene match: 6. The germline V gene encodes CDR1 ENHRY and CDR2 SYGVKD. CDR3 size: 15 residues. CDR3 nucleotides: TGTGCCATCAGTCCGGGACAGGGGGTTCGAGATACGCAGTATTTT. This codes for CAISPGQGVRDTQYF.

This sequence joins TRBV28 and TRBJ2-7, with 8 bases identical to TRBD1. Per the germline V gene, CDR1 is MDHEN and CDR2 is SYDVKM. The CDR3 covers 13 residues. V shed 6 bases and J 1 base; nucleotides not matched to a gene: 2. The CDR3 bases are TGTGCCAGCAGAACAGGGGGATCCTACGAGCAGTACTTC. It translates to CASRTGGSYEQYF.

This sequence joins TRBV4-1 and TRBJ2-7; 7 bases are shared with TRBD1. The CDR3 is 16 amino acids. Germline-derived CDR1 and CDR2 are MGHRA and YSYEKL. Germline trimming cut 3 bases from V and 2 bases from J; bases unmatched to any gene: 10. In nucleotides, the CDR3 is TGCGCCAGCAGCCAGCCCCCGGGACAGATGACCTACGAGCAGTACTTC. It specifies CASSQPPGQMTYEQYF.

Here the CDR3 DNA reads TGTGCCAGCAGTTCCTCTAGCACAGATACGCAGTATTTT. This codes for CASSSSSTDTQYF. The chain recombines TRBV28 with TRBJ2-3; D is unresolved. The CDR3 is 13 amino acids. CDR1 is MDHEN, CDR2 SYDVKM, per germline. With 4 bases removed from V and 0 bases from J, the gap between germline ends came to 5 bases.

This clone was seen only a few times. At one boundary the junction diverges from the germline segment, which might be a read error. The gene calls are TRBV6-1 and TRBJ1-2, with D tentatively TRBD1 (5 bases). Germline V gives CDR1 MNHNS, CDR2 SASEGT. The CDR3 spans 12 residues. The CDR3 DNA reads as TGTGCCAGCACTGAAGGGGCCTATGGCTACACCTTC. Its protein product is CASTEGAYGYTF.

The chain employs TRBV5-1 and TRBJ2-1; 11 bases align to TRBD2. With V trimmed by 4 bases and J by 7 bases, 7 bases remained unmatched. This CDR3 has 15 amino acids. Germline V gene sequence: CDR1 SGHRS, CDR2 YFSETQ. CDR3 nucleotides: TGCGCCAGCAGCCTCGGACTAGCGGGCCAAAATGAGCAGTTCTTC. This encodes CASSLGLAGQNEQFF.

This clone has more than one count but fewer than ten. The genes are TRBV6-6 and TRBJ1-5; D is unresolved. CDR1 MNHNY and CDR2 SVGAGI come from the germline V gene (reference sequence). There are 13 residues in the CDR3. V was pared by 11 bases and J by 2 bases, with 13 bases between. CDR3 region: CAGTRDGNQPQHF. Written as DNA, the CDR3 is TGTGCCGGAACGAGGGATGGCAATCAGCCCCAGCATTTT.

The CDR3 sequence is CASSPYRDRVDNEQFF. The CDR3 bases are TGCGCCAGCAGCCCGTACCGGGACAGAGTGGACAATGAGCAGTTCTTC. This sequence joins TRBV5-1 and TRBJ2-1, with 7 bases fitting TRBD1. The CDR3 has 16 amino acids. Germline V gene lookup returns CDR1 SGHRS and CDR2 YFSETQ. Trimming took 4 bases from V and 5 from J; bases not matched to a gene: 12.

The chain has TRBV5-1 and TRBJ1-5; maybe TRBD1 (6 bases). V lost 4 bases, J lost 6 bases, and 11 bases lay in between. The CDR3 extends over 13 amino acids. Germline V gene data show CDR1 as SGHRS and CDR2 as YFSETQ. The CDR3 is CASSPTGPQPQHF. Written as DNA, the CDR3 is TGCGCCAGCAGCCCCACAGGGCCTCAGCCCCAGCATTTT. Full variable domain (rest looked up from reference TRBV5-1 and TRBJ1-5): KAGVTQTPRYLIKTRGQQVTLSCSPISGHRSVSWYQQTPGQGLQFLFEYFSETQRNKGNFPGRFSGRQFSNSRSEMNVSTLELGDSALYLCASSPTGPQPQHFGDGTRLSIL.